Here is one T cell receptor beta chain with its context. A quantity of about 0.45 to 1 ug RNA underwent reverse transcription using random hexamers. Each CDR3 protein gets one entry after TCRdb re-called the immunoSEQ multiplex PCR reads with MiXCR. The sample carries around 45,000 distinct CDR3 sequences, almost 95% recorded once. These data originate in a study of CD8 T cells in Susac syndrome. FACS enriched CD8+ TEMRA cells, while bulk CD8+ and CD4+ were negatively isolated. This TCR derives from a human donor in good health. Material: CD8+ T cells from PBMCs.

CDR3 protein: CASSFTSGISNEQFF. The DNA of the CDR3 is TGTGCCAGCAGCTTTACTAGCGGGATCTCCAACGAGCAGTTCTTC. The genes are TRBV7-9 and TRBJ2-1, with TRBD2 matching over 10 bases. The V and J ends lost 3 bases and 10 bases, in that order; junction bases with no gene match: 9. Per the germline V gene, CDR1 is SEHNR and CDR2 is FQNEAQ (reference sequence). The CDR3 consists of 15 residues.